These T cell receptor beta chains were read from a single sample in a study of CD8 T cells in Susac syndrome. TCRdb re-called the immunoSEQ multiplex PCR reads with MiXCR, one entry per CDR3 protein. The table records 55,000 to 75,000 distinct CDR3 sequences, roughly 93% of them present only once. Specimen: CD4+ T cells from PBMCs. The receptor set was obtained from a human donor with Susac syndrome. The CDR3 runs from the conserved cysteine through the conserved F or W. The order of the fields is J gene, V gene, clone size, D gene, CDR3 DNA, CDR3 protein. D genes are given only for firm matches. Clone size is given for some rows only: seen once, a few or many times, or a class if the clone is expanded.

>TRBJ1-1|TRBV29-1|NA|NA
TGCAGCGTGGGGGGTAGTCGTGATGAAGCTTTCTTT
CSVGGSRDEAFF
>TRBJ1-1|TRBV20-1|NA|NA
TGCAGTGCTTGGCGTCGGGATACCCTGAACACTGAAGCTTTCTTT
CSAWRRDTLNTEAFF
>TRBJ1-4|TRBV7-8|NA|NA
TGTGCCAGCAGCTCAAGGGGGTCGGGTTCTTCTGAAAAACTGTTTTTT
CASSSRGSGSSEKLFF
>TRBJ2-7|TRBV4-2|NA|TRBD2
TGTGCCAGCAGCCAGGTAGGGACTAGCGGTTCGTACGAGCAGTACTTC
CASSQVGTSGSYEQYF
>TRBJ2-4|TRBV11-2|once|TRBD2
TGTGCCAGCAGCCCCAGGTGGTACGGCACTAGCGGGGCCAAAAACATTCAGTACTTC
CASSPRWYGTSGAKNIQYF
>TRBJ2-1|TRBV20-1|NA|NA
TGCAGTGCTAGAACCCTTGCGCCTTTGGGTGAGCAGTTCTTC
CSARTLAPLGEQFF
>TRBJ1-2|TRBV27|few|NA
TGTGCCAGCAGTTCCAGGGCGGGCTATGGCTACACCTTC
CASSSRAGYGYTF
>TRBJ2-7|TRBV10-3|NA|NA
TGTGCCATCAGTGAGTATGGGGCCTCCTACGAGCAGTACTTC
CAISEYGASYEQYF
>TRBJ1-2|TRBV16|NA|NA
TGTGCCAGCAGCCAATCTCTTATTAACTATGGCTACACCTTC
CASSQSLINYGYTF
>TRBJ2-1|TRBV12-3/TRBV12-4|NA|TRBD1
TGTGCCAGCAGTATCAGGACAGGGTCAGGCTTAAACAATGAGCAGTTCTTC
CASSIRTGSGLNNEQFF
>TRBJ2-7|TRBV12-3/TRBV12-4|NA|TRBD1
TGTGCCAGCAGTTTAGACAGGGGCATCTACGAGCAGTACTTC
CASSLDRGIYEQYF
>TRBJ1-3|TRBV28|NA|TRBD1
TGTGCCAGCAGCCCCGCGACAGGGACCAGCTCTGGAAACACCATATATTTT
CASSPATGTSSGNTIYF
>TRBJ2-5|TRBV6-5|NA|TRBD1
TGTGCCAGCAGTTACTCGAACAGGGGGGTCGGTGAGACCCAGTACTTC
CASSYSNRGVGETQYF
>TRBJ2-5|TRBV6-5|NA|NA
TGTGCCAGCAGTTACTCGGGCAGACAACAAGAGACCCAGTACTTC
CASSYSGRQQETQYF
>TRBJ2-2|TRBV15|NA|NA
TGTGCCACCAGCAAGGGGGGTCTAAACACCGGGGAGCTGTTTTTT
CATSKGGLNTGELFF
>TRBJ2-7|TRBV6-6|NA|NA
TGTGCCAGCAGAGATAGGGGACACAACGGGTACGAGCAGTACTTC
CASRDRGHNGYEQYF
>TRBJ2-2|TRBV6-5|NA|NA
TGTGCCAGCAGTCCAGGGACCGGGGAGCTGTTTTTT
CASSPGTGELFF
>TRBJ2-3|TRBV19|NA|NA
TGTGCCAGTAAAACAAGGGAGGCAGATACGCAGTATTTT
CASKTREADTQYF
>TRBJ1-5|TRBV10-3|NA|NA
TGTGCCACCGGAGGGGCTCAGCCCCAGCATTTT
CATGGAQPQHF
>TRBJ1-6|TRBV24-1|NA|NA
TGTGCCACCAGTGATTTCAAGCAGGGTTATAATTCACCCCTCCACTTT
CATSDFKQGYNSPLHF
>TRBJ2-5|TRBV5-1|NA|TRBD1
TGCGCCAGCAGCTTGCTGCAGGGACAGCGAAAGGAGACCCAGTACTTC
CASSLLQGQRKETQYF
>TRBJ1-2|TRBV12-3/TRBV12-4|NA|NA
TGTGCCAGCAGTATGGGACACTCTAACTATGGCTACACCTTC
CASSMGHSNYGYTF
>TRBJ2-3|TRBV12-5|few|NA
TGTGCTAGTTCTGTTGGAAGCACAGATACGCAGTATTTT
CASSVGSTDTQYF
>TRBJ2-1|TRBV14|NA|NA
TGTGCCAGCAGCCGGGAGACCTGGTTCTTCAATGAGCAGTTCTTC
CASSRETWFFNEQFF
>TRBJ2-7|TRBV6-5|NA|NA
TGTGCCAGCAGACTCGATAGCTCCTACGAGCAGTACTTC
CASRLDSSYEQYF
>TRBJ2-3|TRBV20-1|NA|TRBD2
TGCAGTGCTAGAGTTACTGGCGGGGGGGAAATCACAGATACGCAGTATTTT
CSARVTGGGEITDTQYF
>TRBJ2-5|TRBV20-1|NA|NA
TGCAGTGCTGGGGTTCAGGAAGAGACCCAGTACTTC
CSAGVQEETQYF
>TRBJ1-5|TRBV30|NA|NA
TGTGCCTGGAGTGGAAGGCCCGGCAATCAGCCCCAGCATTTT
CAWSGRPGNQPQHF
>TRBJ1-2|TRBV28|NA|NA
TGTGCCAGCAGCTCGGGAGGAGGCTACACCTTC
CASSSGGGYTF
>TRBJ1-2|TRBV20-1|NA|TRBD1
TGCAGTGTCGGTGGACAGGCTAACTATGGCTACACCTTC
CSVGGQANYGYTF
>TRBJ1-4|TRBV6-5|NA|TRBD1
TGTGCCAGTTGTCGGATCGGGACAGGTGATGAAAAACTGTTTTTT
CASCRIGTGDEKLFF
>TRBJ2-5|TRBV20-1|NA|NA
TGCAGTGCTAGTGCCCCTGTGGGGAGGGAGACCCAGTACTTC
CSASAPVGRETQYF
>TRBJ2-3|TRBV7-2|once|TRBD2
TGTGCCAGCAGCAAGACTAGCGGGGGGCGCACAGATACGCAGTATTTT
CASSKTSGGRTDTQYF
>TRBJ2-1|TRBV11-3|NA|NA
TGTGCCAGCAGCTTACCGAGGGATGGAAAGCAGTTCTTC
CASSLPRDGKQFF
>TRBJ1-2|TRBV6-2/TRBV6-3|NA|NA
TGTGCCAGCAGTTACTCGGTGTATGGCTACACCTTC
CASSYSVYGYTF
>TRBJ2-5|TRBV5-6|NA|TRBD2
TGTGCCAGCAGCTGGAGGCGGACTAGTCGCCAAGAGACCCAGTACTTC
CASSWRRTSRQETQYF
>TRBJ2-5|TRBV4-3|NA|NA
TGCGCCAGCAGCCAAGGGTTGCTAGAAGAGACCCAGTACTTC
CASSQGLLEETQYF
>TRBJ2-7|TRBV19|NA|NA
TGTGCCAGTAGTATGAGGGTTAAATCCTACGAGCAGTACTTC
CASSMRVKSYEQYF
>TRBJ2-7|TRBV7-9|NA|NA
TGTGCCAGCAGCTTAGAGGGGGGACTTAGCTCCTACGAGCAGTACTTC
CASSLEGGLSSYEQYF
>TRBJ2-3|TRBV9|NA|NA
TGTGCCACCCAGAAGATGGCCAGCACAGATACGCAGTATTTT
CATQKMASTDTQYF
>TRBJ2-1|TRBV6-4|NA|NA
TGTGCCAGCAGCCCGGGACGCACTGCGGGGGCCGCCTACAATGAGCAGTTCTTC
CASSPGRTAGAAYNEQFF
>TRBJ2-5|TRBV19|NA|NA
TGTGCCAGTAGCATTGGACTCCGGGGGACCCAGTACTTC
CASSIGLRGTQYF
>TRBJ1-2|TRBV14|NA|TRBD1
TGTGCCAGCAGCCAGCTACAGGGGAGCTATGGCTACACCTTC
CASSQLQGSYGYTF
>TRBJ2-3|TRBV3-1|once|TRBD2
TGTGCCAGCAGCCATAGCGGGGGCACAGATACGCAGTATTTT
CASSHSGGTDTQYF
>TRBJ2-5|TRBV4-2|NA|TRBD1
TGTGCCAGCAGCCAAGATAGGGGACAGGGGTCATATGAGACCCAGTACTTC
CASSQDRGQGSYETQYF
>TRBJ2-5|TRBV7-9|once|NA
TGTGCCAGCAGCCCAGGGCTTATTGGAGAGACCCAGTACTTC
CASSPGLIGETQYF
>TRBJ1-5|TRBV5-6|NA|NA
TGTGCCAGCAGCTTTCGGGCAGGGACCAGTCAGCCCCAGCATTTT
CASSFRAGTSQPQHF
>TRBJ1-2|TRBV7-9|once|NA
TGTGCCAGCAGACGCGAGGGGGGTGTCTATGGCTACACCTTC
CASRREGGVYGYTF
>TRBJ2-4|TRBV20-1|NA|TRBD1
TGCAGTGCTAGAGATGGGGTCCGACAGGGGGCCCAAGGACTAGCCAAAAACATTCAGTACTTC
CSARDGVRQGAQGLAKNIQYF
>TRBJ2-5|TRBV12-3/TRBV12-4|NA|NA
TGTGCCAGCAGTCAGGACCGGGGGACCCAGTACTTC
CASSQDRGTQYF
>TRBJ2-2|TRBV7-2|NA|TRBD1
TGTGCGTCAGCTGGACAGGGACACACCGGGGAGCTGTTTTTT
CASAGQGHTGELFF
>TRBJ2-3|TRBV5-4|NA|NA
TGTGCCAGCAGCCAGGCGGCGGCGGTCACAGATACGCAGTATTTT
CASSQAAAVTDTQYF
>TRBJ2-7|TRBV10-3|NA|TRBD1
TGTGCCATCGGGGACAGGGGACCCTACGAGCAGTACTTC
CAIGDRGPYEQYF
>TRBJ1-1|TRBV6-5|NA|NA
TGTGCCAGCAGTTACTCTGGGGTAGCCAACACTGAAGCTTTCTTT
CASSYSGVANTEAFF